Shown below are 8 T cell receptor beta chains from a single sample sequenced in a study of CD8 T cells in ankylosing spondylitis. General observations from the study: A TCR beta motif of several highly homologous variants appeared characteristic of ankylosing spondylitis blood.

For these TCRs, the target antigens are not known. TCRdb analysed the 5' RACE reads with MiXCR anew, one entry per CDR3 protein. The sample has roughly 400,000 distinct CDR3 sequences; approximately 20% are singletons. Specimen: blood, either unsorted or a sorted T cell fraction (not recorded which). The source of these receptors is a male donor with ankylosing spondylitis.

The chain uses TRBV28 and TRBJ2-6; D not certain. Germline loops: CDR1 MDHEN, CDR2 SYDVKM. There are 15 residues in the CDR3. Trimming removed 7 bases at V and 0 bases at J, with 10 bases between. Here the CDR3 reads CASTKSYSGANVLTF. CDR3 sequence (DNA): TGTGCCAGCACCAAATCCTACTCTGGGGCCAACGTCCTGACTTTC.

J is TRBJ2-5 and V is TRBV20-1; the D is unclear. The CDR3 extends over 13 amino acids. Germline V CDR1 and CDR2: DFQATT, SNEGSKA (reference sequence). Trimming cost V 3 bases and J 0 bases, with 8 bases left between them. Written as DNA, the CDR3 is TGCAGTGCTAGTGCTGGGAACCAAGAGACCCAGTACTTC. It is translated as CSASAGNQETQYF.

This clonotype was counted a few times. The chain combines TRBV7-8 with TRBJ2-2, with 11 bases lining up with TRBD2. The CDR3 covers 20 residues. Germline V gives CDR1 SGHVS, CDR2 FQNEAQ. The J segment lost 5 bases and the V segment lost 2 bases, leaving 16 bases of the junction unmatched. CDR3 in amino acids: CASSLKAGIWTSGSTGELFF. As DNA, the CDR3 is TGTGCCAGCAGCTTAAAGGCGGGAATTTGGACTAGCGGGTCGACCGGGGAGCTGTTTTTT.

This clonotype was picked up a small number of times. The chain has TRBV7-3 and TRBJ2-2; 8 positions match TRBD2. Losses at the gene ends were 4 bases for V and 6 bases for J; bases not matched to a gene: 7. Germline lookup yields CDR1 SGHTA and CDR2 FQGTGA. The CDR3 consists of 15 residues. In DNA form, the CDR3 reads TGTGCCAGCAGCTCGGGGACTAGGGGCCCCGGGGAGCTGTTTTTT. Residues: CASSSGTRGPGELFF.

The chain is built from TRBV6-1 and TRBJ2-7; TRBD1 is a possible D gene (6 bases). Germline loops: CDR1 MNHNS, CDR2 SASEGT. The V gene lost 4 bases and the J gene lost 2 bases, with 9 bases spanning the gap. The CDR3 is 13 amino acids. The CDR3 region has the DNA TGTGCCAGCAGTGCACAGGGTCCCTACGAGCAGTACTTC. This sequence encodes CASSAQGPYEQYF.

This clonotype showed up just a few times. The chain recombines TRBV20-1 with TRBJ2-3, with TRBD2 identical over 7 bases. The CDR3 totals 15 residues. After removal of 1 base from V and 0 bases from J, the junction contained 4 bases not matched to a gene. Per germline, CDR1 DFQATT and CDR2 SNEGSKA (reference sequence). The CDR3 DNA follows: TGCAGTGCTAGAGGGCTAGCGGTTAGCACAGATACGCAGTATTTT. Translating it yields CSARGLAVSTDTQYF.

The rearrangement joins TRBV5-1 to TRBJ2-2, with a tentative D call TRBD1 (5 bases). Trimming removed 5 bases from V and 7 bases from J, with 12 bases in between. This CDR3 spans 13 amino acids. Germline V gene lookup returns CDR1 SGHRS and CDR2 YFSETQ. In DNA form, the CDR3 reads TGCGCCAGCAGAGAGAGTACAGGCGGGGAGCTGTTTTTT. Its protein product is CASRESTGGELFF. The complete variable domain, with remaining parts taken from reference TRBV5-1 and TRBJ2-2, reads KAGVTQTPRYLIKTRGQQVTLSCSPISGHRSVSWYQQTPGQGLQFLFEYFSETQRNKGNFPGRFSGRQFSNSRSEMNVSTLELGDSALYLCASRESTGGELFFGEGSRLTVL.

The chain carries TRBV6-2 or TRBV6-3 and TRBJ2-2; 9 positions match TRBD2. The CDR3 runs to 16 residues. The V gene end was trimmed by 6 bases and the J gene end by 5 bases; junction bases not matched to a gene: 10. Germline V gene data show CDR1 as MNHEY and CDR2 as SVGEGT. The CDR3 protein is CASRVTVLAGTGELFF. For the CDR3, the DNA is TGTGCCAGCAGAGTTACGGTCCTAGCGGGAACCGGGGAGCTGTTTTTT.